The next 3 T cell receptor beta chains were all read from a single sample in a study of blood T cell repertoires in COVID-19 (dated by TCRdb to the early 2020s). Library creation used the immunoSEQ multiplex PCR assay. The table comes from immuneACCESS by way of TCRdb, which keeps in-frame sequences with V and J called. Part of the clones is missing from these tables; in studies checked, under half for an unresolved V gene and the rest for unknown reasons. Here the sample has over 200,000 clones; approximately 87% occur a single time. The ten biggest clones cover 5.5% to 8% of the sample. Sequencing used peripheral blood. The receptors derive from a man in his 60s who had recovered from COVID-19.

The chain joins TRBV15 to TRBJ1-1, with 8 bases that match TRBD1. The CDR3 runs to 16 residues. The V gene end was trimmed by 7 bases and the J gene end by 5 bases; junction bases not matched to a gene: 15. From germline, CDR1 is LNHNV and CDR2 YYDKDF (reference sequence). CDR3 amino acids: CATIRGQGVATTEAFF. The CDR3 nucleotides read TGTGCCACCATCAGGGGGCAGGGGGTTGCAACAACTGAAGCTTTCTTT. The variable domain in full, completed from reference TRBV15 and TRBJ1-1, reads DAMVIQNPRYQVTQFGKPVTLSCSQTLNHNVMYWYQQKSSQAPKLLFHYYDKDFNNEADTPDNFQSRRPNTSFCFLDIRSPGLGDTAMYLCATIRGQGVATTEAFFGQGTRLTVV.

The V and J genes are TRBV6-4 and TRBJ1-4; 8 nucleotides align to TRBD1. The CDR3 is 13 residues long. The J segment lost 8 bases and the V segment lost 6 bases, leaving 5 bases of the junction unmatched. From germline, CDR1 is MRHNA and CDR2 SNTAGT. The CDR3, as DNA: TGTGCCAGCAGAGGACAGGGCGGGGAAAAACTGTTTTTT. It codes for CASRGQGGEKLFF.

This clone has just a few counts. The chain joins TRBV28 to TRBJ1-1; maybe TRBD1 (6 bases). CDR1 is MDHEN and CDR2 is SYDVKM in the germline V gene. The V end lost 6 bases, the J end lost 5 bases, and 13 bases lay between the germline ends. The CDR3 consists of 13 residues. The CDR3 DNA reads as TGTGCCAGCAGGCCCACAGGGCGGACTGAAGCTTTCTTT. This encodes CASRPTGRTEAFF.